The rows below give T cell receptor beta chains drawn from one sample of a study of blood T cell repertoires in COVID-19. The assay was immunoSEQ multiplex PCR, and TCRdb's table has in-frame clones only and misses some. The sample includes 95,000 to 150,000 clones, 70% to 85% seen only once; the top ten take 3.5% to 5.5%. The source material was peripheral blood. The receptors were sampled from a woman in her 70s with acute or convalescent COVID-19. CDR3s include the opening cysteine and the closing phenylalanine or tryptophan. The D gene is left open where the match is weak. The size of a clone is reported for some rows only, either as once, few or many, or as a class for expanded clones.

v_call: TRBV7-9
j_call: TRBJ2-1
clone_size: -
d_call: -
cdr3_aa: CASSALLANEQFF
cdr3_nt: TGTGCCAGCAGCGCACTCCTAGCGAATGAGCAGTTCTTC

v_call: TRBV11-3
j_call: TRBJ2-1
clone_size: -
d_call: TRBD2
cdr3_aa: CASDLSSGGRNEQFF
cdr3_nt: TGTGCCAGCGACCTCTCTAGCGGGGGGCGCAATGAGCAGTTCTTC

v_call: TRBV12-5
j_call: TRBJ2-7
clone_size: -
d_call: -
cdr3_aa: CASGSLPGYEQYF
cdr3_nt: TGTGCTAGTGGCTCCCTACCAGGCTACGAGCAGTACTTC

v_call: TRBV6-6
j_call: TRBJ1-3
clone_size: -
d_call: -
cdr3_aa: CASTLMGGLSGNTIYF
cdr3_nt: TGTGCCAGCACCCTAATGGGGGGGCTAAGTGGAAACACCATATATTTT

v_call: TRBV11-3
j_call: TRBJ2-2
clone_size: -
d_call: -
cdr3_aa: CASSRGLNTGELFF
cdr3_nt: TGTGCCAGCAGCCGTGGCTTGAACACCGGGGAGCTGTTTTTT

v_call: TRBV4-1
j_call: TRBJ2-1
clone_size: -
d_call: -
cdr3_aa: CASSQEEVSHTNEQFF
cdr3_nt: TGCGCCAGCAGCCAAGAGGAGGTGTCCCACACCAATGAGCAGTTCTTC

v_call: TRBV30
j_call: TRBJ2-2
clone_size: -
d_call: -
cdr3_aa: CAWSVGTSYRELFF
cdr3_nt: TGTGCCTGGAGTGTAGGGACATCCTACAGGGAGCTGTTTTTT

v_call: TRBV9
j_call: TRBJ2-5
clone_size: few
d_call: TRBD2
cdr3_aa: CASSVSGTVGETQYF
cdr3_nt: TGTGCCAGCAGCGTGAGCGGGACCGTGGGAGAGACCCAGTACTTC

v_call: TRBV18
j_call: TRBJ1-2
clone_size: -
d_call: -
cdr3_aa: CASSPDRLYGYTF
cdr3_nt: TGTGCCAGCTCACCAGACAGACTCTATGGCTACACCTTC

v_call: TRBV7-9
j_call: TRBJ1-2
clone_size: few
d_call: -
cdr3_aa: CASSQRDGYTF
cdr3_nt: TGTGCCAGCAGCCAAAGAGATGGCTACACCTTC

v_call: TRBV23-1
j_call: TRBJ2-7
clone_size: -
d_call: TRBD1
cdr3_aa: CASSLFRDRGSYEQYF
cdr3_nt: TGCGCCAGCAGTCTCTTCCGGGACAGGGGCTCCTACGAGCAGTACTTC

v_call: TRBV27
j_call: TRBJ1-2
clone_size: -
d_call: TRBD1
cdr3_aa: CASSLYGQGDYGYTF
cdr3_nt: TGTGCCAGCAGTTTATACGGACAGGGAGACTATGGCTACACCTTC

v_call: TRBV10-1
j_call: TRBJ2-1
clone_size: -
d_call: -
cdr3_aa: CASSERETSSCEQFF
cdr3_nt: TGCGCCAGCAGTGAGAGGGAGACTAGTTCATGTGAGCAGTTCTTC

v_call: TRBV7-8
j_call: TRBJ1-1
clone_size: -
d_call: TRBD1
cdr3_aa: CASSLQGDTEAFF
cdr3_nt: TGTGCCAGCAGCTTACAGGGGGACACTGAAGCTTTCTTT

v_call: TRBV27
j_call: TRBJ1-2
clone_size: -
d_call: TRBD1
cdr3_aa: CASSSRTGEGYTF
cdr3_nt: TGTGCCAGCAGTTCCCGGACAGGGGAAGGCTACACCTTC

v_call: TRBV9
j_call: TRBJ1-1
clone_size: -
d_call: TRBD1
cdr3_aa: CASSALGTGNTEAFF
cdr3_nt: TGTGCCAGCAGCGCCCTGGGGACAGGTAACACTGAAGCTTTCTTT

v_call: TRBV19
j_call: TRBJ1-5
clone_size: -
d_call: -
cdr3_aa: CASSTLARGANQPQHF
cdr3_nt: TGTGCCAGTAGTACCCTCGCCCGGGGGGCCAATCAGCCCCAGCATTTT

v_call: TRBV7-5
j_call: TRBJ2-5
clone_size: once
d_call: -
cdr3_aa: CARSLETSSETQYF
cdr3_nt: TGTGCCAGAAGCTTAGAAACTAGTTCAGAGACCCAGTACTTC

v_call: TRBV3-1/TRBV3-2
j_call: TRBJ1-1
clone_size: -
d_call: -
cdr3_aa: CASSQVNRATEAFF
cdr3_nt: TGTGCCAGCAGCCAAGTTAACAGGGCCACTGAAGCTTTCTTT

v_call: TRBV3-1/TRBV3-2
j_call: TRBJ2-6
clone_size: -
d_call: TRBD2
cdr3_aa: CASSQDIRLAGQLSGANVLTF
cdr3_nt: TGTGCCAGCAGCCAAGATATCCGACTAGCGGGGCAACTATCTGGGGCCAACGTCCTGACTTTC

v_call: TRBV27
j_call: TRBJ1-2
clone_size: few
d_call: TRBD1
cdr3_aa: CASSSNQGAGYYTF
cdr3_nt: TGTGCCAGCAGTTCAAACCAGGGGGCAGGATATTACACCTTC

v_call: TRBV5-1
j_call: TRBJ1-4
clone_size: -
d_call: -
cdr3_aa: CASSPRGVQVFFATNEKLFF
cdr3_nt: TGCGCCAGCAGCCCCCGTGGAGTACAGGTTTTCTTTGCAACTAATGAAAAACTGTTTTTT

v_call: TRBV7-2
j_call: TRBJ2-5
clone_size: -
d_call: TRBD1
cdr3_aa: CASSSYRDSQETQYF
cdr3_nt: TGTGCCAGCAGCTCCTACCGGGACAGTCAAGAGACCCAGTACTTC

v_call: TRBV7-2
j_call: TRBJ1-1
clone_size: -
d_call: -
cdr3_aa: CASSLFGVMNTEAFF
cdr3_nt: TGTGCCAGCAGCCTCTTCGGGGTCATGAACACTGAAGCTTTCTTT

v_call: TRBV7-9
j_call: TRBJ1-2
clone_size: -
d_call: TRBD1
cdr3_aa: CASSVGQFYGYTF
cdr3_nt: TGTGCCAGCAGCGTGGGACAGTTCTATGGCTACACCTTC

v_call: TRBV5-4
j_call: TRBJ1-3
clone_size: -
d_call: TRBD1
cdr3_aa: CASSLEGGGNTIYF
cdr3_nt: TGTGCCAGCAGCTTGGAAGGGGGCGGAAACACCATATATTTT

v_call: TRBV19
j_call: TRBJ2-5
clone_size: -
d_call: -
cdr3_aa: CASSIGGGLQETQYF
cdr3_nt: TGTGCCAGTAGTATAGGGGGGGGGCTTCAAGAGACCCAGTACTTC

v_call: TRBV30
j_call: TRBJ1-4
clone_size: -
d_call: TRBD1
cdr3_aa: CAWSLTGGYSEKLFF
cdr3_nt: TGTGCCTGGAGTCTGACAGGGGGCTATAGCGAAAAACTGTTTTTT

v_call: TRBV5-1
j_call: TRBJ1-2
clone_size: -
d_call: -
cdr3_aa: CASSLYQGSAYGYTF
cdr3_nt: TGCGCCAGCAGCTTGTATCAGGGATCTGCCTATGGCTACACCTTC

v_call: TRBV7-9
j_call: TRBJ2-3
clone_size: once
d_call: -
cdr3_aa: CASSLPRSTDTQYF
cdr3_nt: TGTGCCAGCAGCTTACCCAGATCCACAGATACGCAGTATTTT

v_call: TRBV19
j_call: TRBJ1-5
clone_size: -
d_call: -
cdr3_aa: CASSIVHSSNQPQHF
cdr3_nt: TGTGCCAGTAGTATAGTTCACTCTAGCAATCAGCCCCAGCATTTT

v_call: TRBV29-1
j_call: TRBJ1-2
clone_size: -
d_call: TRBD1
cdr3_aa: CSVEGTGRYGYTF
cdr3_nt: TGCAGCGTTGAGGGGACAGGGAGGTATGGCTACACCTTC

v_call: TRBV19
j_call: TRBJ1-5
clone_size: -
d_call: -
cdr3_aa: CASTATGNQPQHF
cdr3_nt: TGTGCCAGTACCGCGACAGGCAATCAGCCCCAGCATTTT

v_call: TRBV11-3
j_call: TRBJ2-1
clone_size: once
d_call: -
cdr3_aa: CASSLGTPEQFF
cdr3_nt: TGTGCCAGCAGCCTCGGGACACCGGAGCAGTTCTTC

v_call: TRBV6-6
j_call: TRBJ1-6
clone_size: many
d_call: -
cdr3_aa: CASSSDWGLAAPLHF
cdr3_nt: TGTGCCAGCAGTTCCGACTGGGGCCTAGCGGCACCCCTCCACTTT

v_call: TRBV9
j_call: TRBJ1-6
clone_size: -
d_call: -
cdr3_aa: CASSATPSGMDSPLHF
cdr3_nt: TGTGCCAGCAGCGCCACCCCATCCGGGATGGATTCACCCCTCCACTTT

v_call: TRBV10-3
j_call: TRBJ1-1
clone_size: -
d_call: TRBD1
cdr3_aa: CAISGQGGKAEAFF
cdr3_nt: TGTGCCATCAGTGGACAGGGCGGTAAAGCTGAAGCTTTCTTT

v_call: TRBV7-2
j_call: TRBJ1-2
clone_size: -
d_call: TRBD1
cdr3_aa: CASSVPLQGALGYTF
cdr3_nt: TGTGCCAGCAGCGTACCCTTACAGGGGGCACTTGGCTACACCTTC

v_call: TRBV5-4
j_call: TRBJ1-1
clone_size: -
d_call: -
cdr3_aa: CASSRARDIYTEAFF
cdr3_nt: TGTGCCAGCAGCCGGGCTAGGGACATTTACACTGAAGCTTTCTTT

v_call: TRBV6-5
j_call: TRBJ1-1
clone_size: -
d_call: -
cdr3_aa: CASRETNVNTEAFF
cdr3_nt: TGTGCCAGCAGGGAGACTAACGTGAACACTGAAGCTTTCTTT

v_call: TRBV2
j_call: TRBJ2-1
clone_size: few
d_call: -
cdr3_aa: CASSVSRDNEQFF
cdr3_nt: TGTGCCAGCAGTGTTAGCAGGGACAATGAGCAGTTCTTC

v_call: TRBV5-1
j_call: TRBJ2-3
clone_size: -
d_call: TRBD1
cdr3_aa: CASSLQGLGDTQYF
cdr3_nt: TGCGCCAGCAGCTTACAGGGGCTCGGAGATACGCAGTATTTT

v_call: TRBV7-3
j_call: TRBJ1-6
clone_size: -
d_call: -
cdr3_aa: CASSLLANSPLHF
cdr3_nt: TGTGCCAGCAGCTTACTCGCGAATTCACCCCTCCACTTT

v_call: TRBV6-2/TRBV6-3
j_call: TRBJ2-1
clone_size: -
d_call: -
cdr3_aa: CASSYPHRIGNEQFF
cdr3_nt: TGTGCCAGCAGTTACCCCCACAGGATCGGCAATGAGCAGTTCTTC

v_call: TRBV28
j_call: TRBJ1-5
clone_size: -
d_call: TRBD1
cdr3_aa: CASSSGTGGRGQPQHF
cdr3_nt: TGTGCCAGCAGTTCCGGGACAGGGGGCCGAGGACAGCCCCAGCATTTT

v_call: TRBV9
j_call: TRBJ1-2
clone_size: -
d_call: TRBD1
cdr3_aa: CASSPRSDRFEGYTF
cdr3_nt: TGTGCCAGCAGCCCCCGATCGGACAGGTTTGAGGGCTACACCTTC

v_call: TRBV25-1
j_call: TRBJ1-5
clone_size: -
d_call: TRBD1
cdr3_aa: CASSESGDRDQPQHF
cdr3_nt: TGTGCCAGCAGTGAATCGGGCGACAGGGATCAGCCCCAGCATTTT

v_call: TRBV9
j_call: TRBJ2-7
clone_size: -
d_call: TRBD2
cdr3_aa: CASSSGTSGGAREQYF
cdr3_nt: TGTGCCAGCAGCTCCGGGACTAGCGGGGGGGCGCGGGAGCAGTACTTC

v_call: TRBV15
j_call: TRBJ1-3
clone_size: -
d_call: -
cdr3_aa: CATSRDSRGGNTIYF
cdr3_nt: TGTGCCACCAGCAGAGATTCAAGGGGAGGAAACACCATATATTTT

v_call: TRBV5-6
j_call: TRBJ1-1
clone_size: -
d_call: -
cdr3_aa: CASSLGTGWDTEAFF
cdr3_nt: TGTGCCAGCAGCTTGGGAACAGGTTGGGACACTGAAGCTTTCTTT

v_call: TRBV7-9
j_call: TRBJ2-1
clone_size: once
d_call: -
cdr3_aa: CASSLSLEGGLYNEQFF
cdr3_nt: TGTGCCAGCAGCTTAAGTTTGGAGGGGGGGCTCTACAATGAGCAGTTCTTC

v_call: TRBV27
j_call: TRBJ1-5
clone_size: -
d_call: -
cdr3_aa: CASSLSQGNQPQHF
cdr3_nt: TGTGCCAGCAGTTTAAGTCAGGGCAATCAGCCCCAGCATTTT

v_call: TRBV3-1/TRBV3-2
j_call: TRBJ2-3
clone_size: -
d_call: TRBD2
cdr3_aa: CASSSGLATDTQYF
cdr3_nt: TGTGCCAGCAGCTCGGGACTAGCGACAGATACGCAGTATTTT

v_call: TRBV18
j_call: TRBJ2-3
clone_size: -
d_call: TRBD1
cdr3_aa: CASSPQTGWTDTQYF
cdr3_nt: TGTGCCAGCTCACCCCAGACAGGGTGGACAGATACGCAGTATTTT

v_call: TRBV13
j_call: TRBJ2-2
clone_size: -
d_call: TRBD1
cdr3_aa: CASSSRDRGAGELFF
cdr3_nt: TGTGCCAGCAGCTCCCGGGACAGGGGGGCCGGGGAGCTGTTTTTT

v_call: TRBV5-4
j_call: TRBJ2-2
clone_size: -
d_call: -
cdr3_aa: CASSLSSANTGELFF
cdr3_nt: TGTGCCAGCAGCTTGTCGTCGGCGAACACCGGGGAGCTGTTTTTT

v_call: TRBV5-6
j_call: TRBJ1-2
clone_size: few
d_call: TRBD1
cdr3_aa: CASSRKDRGVRGYTF
cdr3_nt: TGTGCCAGCAGCCGTAAAGACAGGGGCGTTCGAGGCTACACCTTC